A selection of T cell receptor beta chains follows, all from one sample in a study of cytomegalovirus exposure and HLA in healthy donors. The data were produced by immunoSEQ multiplex PCR, yet TCRdb's version contains in-frame clones alone and is incomplete. The sample includes under 250,000 clones, over 65% of them seen just once. The sample consisted of PBMCs. These receptor sequences come from a human donor in good health. CDR3s include the opening cysteine and the closing phenylalanine or tryptophan. D genes are given only for firm matches. Where a row states a size, it is once, few, many or the class of an expanded clone; other rows omit it.

size,V,D,J,CDR3,DNA
few,TRBV7-3,.,TRBJ2-5,CASSEDGETQYF,TGTGCCAGCAGCGAGGATGGGGAGACCCAGTACTTC
.,TRBV15,.,TRBJ2-1,CATSRDTSAGVEQFF,TGTGCCACCAGCAGAGATACTAGTGCGGGTGTTGAGCAGTTCTTC
.,TRBV2,TRBD2,TRBJ2-2,CASRTTSVSNTGELFF,TGTGCCAGCAGAACCACTAGCGTTTCGAACACCGGGGAGCTGTTTTTT
.,TRBV6-1,.,TRBJ2-3,CAISSGGYSTDTQYF,TGTGCCATCAGCTCGGGCGGGTACAGCACAGATACGCAGTATTTT
.,TRBV19,.,TRBJ1-5,CASSISTGGRPQHF,TGTGCCAGTAGTATCTCGACAGGCGGTCGGCCCCAGCATTTT
.,TRBV11-2,.,TRBJ2-7,CASSLGDIAYEQYF,TGTGCCAGCAGCTTAGGGGACATAGCCTACGAGCAGTACTTC
.,TRBV6-6,.,TRBJ2-7,CASSYSDRSYEQYF,TGTGCCAGCAGTTACTCCGACAGGAGTTACGAGCAGTACTTC
.,TRBV7-3,TRBD2,TRBJ2-1,CASSSGLGGRNEQFF,TGTGCCAGCAGCTCTGGACTAGGTGGACGCAATGAGCAGTTCTTC
once,TRBV7-9,TRBD2,TRBJ2-1,CASSLGGSGRGLRDEQFF,TGTGCCAGCAGCTTAGGGGGTAGCGGGAGGGGTCTTAGGGATGAGCAGTTCTTC
once,TRBV5-1,.,TRBJ2-5,CASTPPGVQETQYF,TGCGCCAGCACCCCTCCAGGGGTACAAGAGACCCAGTACTTC
.,TRBV27,TRBD2,TRBJ2-5,CASSFSGSGGTQYF,TGTGCCAGCAGTTTTAGCGGGAGCGGGGGGACCCAGTACTTC
few,TRBV7-9,.,TRBJ1-3,CASSLLGSRSSGNTIYF,TGTGCCAGCAGCTTACTTGGGTCGAGGAGTTCTGGAAACACCATATATTTT
.,TRBV19,.,TRBJ1-2,CASSIPAGPNNYGYTF,TGTGCCAGTAGTATCCCTGCAGGCCCTAACAACTATGGCTACACCTTC
once,TRBV28,.,TRBJ1-5,CASSLRSSYQPQHF,TGTGCCAGCAGTTTACGCAGTTCCTATCAGCCCCAGCATTTT
few,TRBV4-1,.,TRBJ2-1,CASSQGWGPYNEQFF,TGCGCCAGCAGCCAAGGATGGGGCCCCTACAATGAGCAGTTCTTC
.,TRBV5-3,TRBD2,TRBJ2-7,CARSPGPAGVGEQYF,TGTGCCAGAAGTCCTGGCCCAGCGGGAGTCGGCGAGCAGTACTTC
.,TRBV19,TRBD1,TRBJ2-7,CASRGVGTGDSEQYF,TGTGCCAGTAGGGGCGTGGGGACAGGCGACAGCGAGCAGTACTTC
.,TRBV14,TRBD1,TRBJ2-1,CASSQLPGQGDNEQFF,TGTGCCAGCAGCCAATTACCGGGACAGGGGGACAATGAGCAGTTCTTC
.,TRBV5-4,.,TRBJ2-1,CASSTRDEQFF,TGTGCCAGCAGCACTCGGGATGAGCAGTTCTTC
.,TRBV7-9,.,TRBJ2-7,CASGLTSYEQYF,TGTGCCAGCGGACTGACTAGTTACGAGCAGTACTTC
once,TRBV2,TRBD2,TRBJ2-2,CASRLATGELFF,TGTGCCAGCAGACTAGCGACCGGGGAGCTGTTTTTT
few,TRBV7-9,TRBD1,TRBJ2-1,CASSFTGTGGPYSYNEQFF,TGTGCCAGCAGCTTTACCGGGACAGGGGGCCCCTACAGTTACAATGAGCAGTTCTTC
.,TRBV19,TRBD2,TRBJ2-7,CASSILFSGNDYEQYF,TGTGCCAGTAGTATTCTTTTTAGCGGGAACGACTACGAGCAGTACTTC
.,TRBV19,TRBD1,TRBJ2-1,CASSESSGTGYNEQFF,TGTGCCAGTAGTGAATCATCCGGGACAGGGTACAATGAGCAGTTCTTC
.,TRBV29-1,TRBD1,TRBJ2-7,CSVEVRDRGLSYEQYF,TGCAGCGTTGAAGTTCGGGACAGGGGTTTATCCTACGAGCAGTACTTC
.,TRBV7-2,.,TRBJ2-1,CASSRGTGSYNEQFF,TGTGCCAGCAGCCGTGGGACTGGCTCCTACAATGAGCAGTTCTTC
.,TRBV13,TRBD2,TRBJ2-2,CASSYPPGRETGELFF,TGTGCCAGCAGCTACCCGCCGGGGAGGGAAACCGGGGAGCTGTTTTTT
.,TRBV6-1,.,TRBJ1-2,CASSAEDSYYGYTF,TGTGCCAGCAGTGCCGAGGACAGTTACTATGGCTACACCTTC
.,TRBV7-9,TRBD1,TRBJ1-1,CASSSSPGTGGGNTEAFF,TGTGCCAGCAGCTCCAGCCCCGGGACAGGGGGGGGGAACACTGAAGCTTTCTTT
.,TRBV28,TRBD2,TRBJ2-7,CASSPTGLRLEQYF,TGTGCCAGCAGCCCGACGGGACTACGACTCGAGCAGTACTTC
.,TRBV5-1,TRBD2,TRBJ2-7,CASSLAALAGVGEQYF,TGCGCCAGCAGCTTGGCCGCACTAGCGGGAGTAGGCGAGCAGTACTTC